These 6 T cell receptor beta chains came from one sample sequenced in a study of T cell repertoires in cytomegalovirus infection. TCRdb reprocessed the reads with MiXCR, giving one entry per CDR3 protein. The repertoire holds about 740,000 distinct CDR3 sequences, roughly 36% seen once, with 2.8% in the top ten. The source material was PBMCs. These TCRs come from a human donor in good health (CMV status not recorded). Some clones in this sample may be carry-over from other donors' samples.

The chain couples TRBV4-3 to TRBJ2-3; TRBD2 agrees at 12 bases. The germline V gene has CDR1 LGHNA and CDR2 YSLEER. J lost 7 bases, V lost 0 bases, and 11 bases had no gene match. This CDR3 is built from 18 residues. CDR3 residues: CASSQDYGASGGGNTQYF. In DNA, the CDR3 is TGCGCCAGCAGCCAAGATTATGGGGCTAGCGGGGGGGGGAATACGCAGTATTTT.

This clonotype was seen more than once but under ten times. This chain's CDR3 is CASSPRDSEGDYEQYF. CDR3 DNA: TGCGCCAGCAGCCCCAGGGACAGCGAAGGTGACTACGAGCAGTACTTC. J is TRBJ2-7 and V is TRBV4-1; TRBD1 agrees at 7 bases. Germline loops: CDR1 MGHRA, CDR2 YSYEKL. This CDR3 comprises 16 residues. Trimming took 4 bases from V and 3 from J; bases not matched to a gene: 12.

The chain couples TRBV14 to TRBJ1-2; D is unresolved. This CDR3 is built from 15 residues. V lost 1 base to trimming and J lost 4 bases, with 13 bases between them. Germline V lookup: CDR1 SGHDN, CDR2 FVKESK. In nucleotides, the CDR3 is TGTGCCAGCAGCCAAGTGGACGGGAGAACCTATGGCTACACCTTC. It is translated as CASSQVDGRTYGYTF.

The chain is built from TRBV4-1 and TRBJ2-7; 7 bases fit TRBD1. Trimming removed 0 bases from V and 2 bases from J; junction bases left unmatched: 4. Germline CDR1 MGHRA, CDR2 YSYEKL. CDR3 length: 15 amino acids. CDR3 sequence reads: CASSQEQGHPYEQYF. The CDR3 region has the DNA TGCGCCAGCAGCCAAGAACAGGGGCACCCCTACGAGCAGTACTTC.

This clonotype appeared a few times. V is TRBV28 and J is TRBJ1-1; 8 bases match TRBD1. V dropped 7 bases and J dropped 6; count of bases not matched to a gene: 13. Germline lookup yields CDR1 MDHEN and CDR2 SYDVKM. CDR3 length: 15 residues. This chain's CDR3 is CASIGSPDRGPEAFF. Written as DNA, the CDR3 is TGTGCCAGCATCGGGTCCCCAGACAGGGGTCCTGAAGCTTTCTTT.

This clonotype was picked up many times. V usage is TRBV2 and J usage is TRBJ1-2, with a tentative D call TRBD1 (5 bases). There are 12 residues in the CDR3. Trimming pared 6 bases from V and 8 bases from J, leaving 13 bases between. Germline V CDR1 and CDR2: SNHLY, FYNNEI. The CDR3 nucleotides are TGTGCCAGCAGAGGAGGGGCGGAAGGCTACACCTTC. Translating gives CASRGGAEGYTF.